This TCR beta chain was observed in a study of blood T cell repertoires in COVID-19. Study context: Spain, Italy and the United States supplied samples that represented acute and convalescent COVID-19. PBMCs, B-cell-depleted T cells, or T cells provided the cDNA or gDNA that made up the material.

Of note for this clone: One junction end disagrees with the germline gene, perhaps due to a read error.

Authors' analysis steps: Amplified reference gene primers provided the basis for estimating nucleated cell counts. Generated by immunoSEQ multiplex PCR, the TCRdb table keeps only in-frame clones and is missing some. The V and J calls and clone size come from that table; D and trimming were worked out from the DNA. The table has about 100,000 clones, 92% seen once. This clonotype was obtained from a man in his sixties or seventies with acute or convalescent COVID-19. Material for sequencing was peripheral blood.

The DNA for the CDR3 is TGCGCCAGCGGGCTTTGGGGACAGGGCTCCGACGAGCAGTACTTC. It translates to CASGLWGQGSDEQYF. The J gene is TRBJ2-7, the V gene TRBV5-1; TRBD1 aligns across 9 bases. Germline lookup yields CDR1 SGHRS and CDR2 YFSETQ. This CDR3 region has 15 residues. The complete variable domain, with remaining parts taken from reference TRBV5-1 and TRBJ2-7, reads KAGVTQTPRYLIKTRGQQVTLSCSPISGHRSVSWYQQTPGQGLQFLFEYFSETQRNKGNFPGRFSGRQFSNSRSEMNVSTLELGDSALYLCASGLWGQGSDEQYFGPGTRLTVT.